This T cell receptor beta chain was obtained from a study of cytomegalovirus exposure and HLA in healthy donors. Study-level results: Clonal expansion was found to be greater in HLA-associated TCR beta chains than in equally common others in a later analysis.

PCR primers comprised 60 Vbeta and 13 Jbeta primers. Here immunoSEQ multiplex PCR was the method, and the copy in TCRdb shows in-frame clones only, minus some. The table lists 150,000 or so clones, over 60% of them singletons. J lost 3 bases, V lost 7 bases, and 9 bases had no gene match. Germline assignment: CDR1 MDHEN and CDR2 SYDVKM. The CDR3 is made up of 14 amino acids. As regards this clone: No antigen is known for it.

Material: PBMCs. This receptor was obtained from a man aged 45-65 years in good health and CMV-seropositive. The chain combines TRBV28 with TRBJ2-7, with TRBD1 identical over 7 bases. CDR3 protein: CASNGANRGYEQYF. As DNA, the CDR3 is TGTGCCAGCAACGGGGCGAACAGGGGCTACGAGCAGTACTTC.